The T cell receptor beta chain under discussion was sequenced for a study of blood T cell repertoires in COVID-19. Across the whole study: The United States, Italy and Spain were the sources of the acute and convalescent COVID-19 samples.

Clones were sequenced by immunoSEQ multiplex PCR, and TCRdb holds only the in-frame ones, with some missing. The sample records about 260,000 clones, around 86% being singletons. Sequenced material: peripheral blood. This TCR derives from a middle-aged woman who had recovered from COVID-19.

The CDR3 loop is CASSQVTGTGNTIYF. The CDR3 coding sequence is TGCGCCAGCAGCCAAGTTACGGGGACTGGAAACACCATATATTTT. The J gene is TRBJ1-3, the V gene TRBV4-3; D is ambiguous. The CDR3 length is 15 residues. Germline CDR1 and CDR2: LGHNA and YSLEER. The V and J ends lost 1 base and 2 bases respectively, with 9 bases between them.